This T cell receptor (beta chain) was identified during a study of blood T cell repertoires in COVID-19. Study-level background: There were acute and convalescent COVID-19 samples, and they came from the United States, Italy and Spain. T cells, B-cell-depleted T cells, or PBMCs supplied cDNA or gDNA.

Original data processing: The authors estimated nucleated cell counts from reference gene primer amplification. TCRdb keeps only in-frame clones here, not all; method: immunoSEQ multiplex PCR. V and J calls and clone size are copied from that table; D and trimming were computed from the DNA. The sample yields 55,000 to 75,000 clones, roughly 86% seen once. The CDR3 runs to 14 residues. Trimming cost V 4 bases and J 1 base, with 8 bases left between them. CDR1 is LGHDT and CDR2 is YNNKEL in the germline V gene (reference sequence). This TCR came from a man aged 60 to 75 with acute or convalescent COVID-19. Sequenced sample: peripheral blood. This rearrangement joins TRBV3-1 (or the pseudogene TRBV3-2) to TRBJ1-3; D may be TRBD1 (6 bases). The CDR3 region has the DNA TGTGCCAGCAGCCTAACAGGGTCTGGAAACACCATATATTTT. Translation: CASSLTGSGNTIYF.